This entry concerns a single TCR beta chain. Profiled with immunoSEQ multiplex PCR; TCRdb holds only in-frame clones, not every one. This table holds roughly 54,000 clones, approximately 96% found once. The data were obtained in a study of control samples from healthy donors and cancer patients. V gave up 7 bases and J gave up 12 bases, with 15 bases separating them. Germline V gene lookup returns CDR1 SQVTM and CDR2 ANQGSEA. The CDR3 runs to 10 residues. The material sequenced was blood. The sequence was collected from a woman aged 25 to 45 in good health. The chain has TRBV29-1 and TRBJ1-1; no reliable D call. The CDR3, as DNA: TGCAGCGCTTCCGCGAGGGCGCCTTTCTTT. Translated, it gives CSASARAPFF.